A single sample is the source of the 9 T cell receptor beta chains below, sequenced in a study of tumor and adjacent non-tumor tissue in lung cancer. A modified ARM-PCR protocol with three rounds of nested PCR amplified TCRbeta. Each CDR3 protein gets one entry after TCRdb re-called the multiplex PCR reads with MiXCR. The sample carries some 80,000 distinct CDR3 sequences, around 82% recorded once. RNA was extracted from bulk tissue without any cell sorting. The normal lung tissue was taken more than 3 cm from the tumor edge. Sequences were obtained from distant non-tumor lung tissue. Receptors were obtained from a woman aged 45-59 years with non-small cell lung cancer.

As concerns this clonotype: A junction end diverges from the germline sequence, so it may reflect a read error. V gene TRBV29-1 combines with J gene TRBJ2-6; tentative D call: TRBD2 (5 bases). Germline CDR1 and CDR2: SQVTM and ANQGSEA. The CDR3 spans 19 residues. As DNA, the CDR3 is TGTAGCGTTGTCCCCCTTGTAGACATCGGGGACTCTGGGGCCAACGTCCTGACTTTC. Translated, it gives CSVVPLVDIGDSGANVLTF.

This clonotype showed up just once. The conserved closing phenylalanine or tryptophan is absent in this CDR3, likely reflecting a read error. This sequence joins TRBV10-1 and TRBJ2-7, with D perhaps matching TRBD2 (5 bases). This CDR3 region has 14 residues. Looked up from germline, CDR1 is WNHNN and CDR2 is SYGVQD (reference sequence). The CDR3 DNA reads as TGCGCCAACAGTGAACTAGTGGGAGTAAGTGAGCAGTACTAC. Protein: CANSELVGVSEQYY.

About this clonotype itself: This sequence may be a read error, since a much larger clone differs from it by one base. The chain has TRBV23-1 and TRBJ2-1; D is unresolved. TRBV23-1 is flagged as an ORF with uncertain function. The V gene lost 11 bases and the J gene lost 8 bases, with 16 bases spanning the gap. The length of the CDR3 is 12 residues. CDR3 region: CAPENTYDEQFF. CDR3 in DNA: TGCGCCCCCGAGAACACTTACGATGAGCAGTTCTTC.

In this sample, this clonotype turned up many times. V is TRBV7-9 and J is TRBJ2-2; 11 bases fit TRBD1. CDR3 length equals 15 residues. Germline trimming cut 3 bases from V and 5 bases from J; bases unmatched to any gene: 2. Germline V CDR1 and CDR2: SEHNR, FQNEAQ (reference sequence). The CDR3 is CASSFGTGGTGELFF. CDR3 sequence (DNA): TGTGCCAGCAGCTTCGGGACAGGGGGGACCGGGGAGCTGTTTTTT.

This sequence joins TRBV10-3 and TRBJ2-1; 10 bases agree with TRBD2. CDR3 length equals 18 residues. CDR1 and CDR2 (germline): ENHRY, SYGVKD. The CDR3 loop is CAIHGGLAFSLGYNEQFF. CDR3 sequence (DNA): TGTGCTATCCATGGGGGACTAGCGTTCTCCCTGGGGTACAATGAGCAGTTCTTC.

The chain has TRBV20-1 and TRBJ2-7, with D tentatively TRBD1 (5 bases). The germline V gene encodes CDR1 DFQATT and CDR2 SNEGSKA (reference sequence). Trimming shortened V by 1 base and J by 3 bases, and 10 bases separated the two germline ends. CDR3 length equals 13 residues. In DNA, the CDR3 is TGCAGTGCTAGAGCTCAGGGCTTCTACGAGCAGTACTTC. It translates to CSARAQGFYEQYF.

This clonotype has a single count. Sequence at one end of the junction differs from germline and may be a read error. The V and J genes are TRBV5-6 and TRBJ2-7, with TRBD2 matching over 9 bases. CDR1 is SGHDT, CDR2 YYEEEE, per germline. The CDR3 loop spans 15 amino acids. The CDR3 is CASSLLASGKVEQYF. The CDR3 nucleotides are TGTGCCAGCAGCTTGTTGGCTAGCGGGAAAGTCGAGCAATACTTC.

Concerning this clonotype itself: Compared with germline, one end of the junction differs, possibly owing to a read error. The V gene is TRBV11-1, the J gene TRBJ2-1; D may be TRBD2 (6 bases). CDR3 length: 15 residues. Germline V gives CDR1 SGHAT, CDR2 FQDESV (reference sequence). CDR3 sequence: CASSLAATGSHEQSF. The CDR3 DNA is TGCGCCAGCAGCTTAGCGGCTACCGGGAGTCATGAGCAGTCATTC.

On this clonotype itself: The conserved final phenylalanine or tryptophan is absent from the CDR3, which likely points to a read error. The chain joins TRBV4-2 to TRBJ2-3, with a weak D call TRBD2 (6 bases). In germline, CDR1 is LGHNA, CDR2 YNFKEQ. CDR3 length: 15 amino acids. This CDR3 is CVSSQDGGSTDTQYC. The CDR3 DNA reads TGTGTCAGCAGCCAAGATGGGGGGAGCACAGATACGCAGTATTGT.